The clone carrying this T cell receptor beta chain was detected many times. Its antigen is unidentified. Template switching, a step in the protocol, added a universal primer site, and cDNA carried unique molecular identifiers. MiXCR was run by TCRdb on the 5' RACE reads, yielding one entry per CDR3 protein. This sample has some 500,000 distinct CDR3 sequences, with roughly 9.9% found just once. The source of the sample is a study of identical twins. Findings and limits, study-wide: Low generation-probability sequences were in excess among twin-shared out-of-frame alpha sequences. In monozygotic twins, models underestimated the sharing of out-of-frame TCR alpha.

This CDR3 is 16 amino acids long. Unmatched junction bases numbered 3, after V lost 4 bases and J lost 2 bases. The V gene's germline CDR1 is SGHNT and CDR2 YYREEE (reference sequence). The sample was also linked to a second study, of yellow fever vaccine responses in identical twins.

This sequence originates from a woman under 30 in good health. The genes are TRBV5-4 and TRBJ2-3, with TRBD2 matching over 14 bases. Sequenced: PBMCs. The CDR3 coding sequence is TGTGCCAGCAGCCCGGGACTAGCGGGGGCCACAGATACGCAGTATTTT. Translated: CASSPGLAGATDTQYF.